Each of the 6 T cell receptor beta chains below was sequenced from the same sample in a study of blood T cell repertoires in COVID-19. The assay was immunoSEQ multiplex PCR, and TCRdb's table has in-frame clones only and misses some. The sample lists 230,000 or so clones, over 80% seen once, with about 5% in the top ten. Sequenced sample: peripheral blood. The receptors derive from a human donor in a cohort sampled during active COVID-19.

The rearrangement joins TRBV28 to TRBJ2-7, with 8 bases lining up with TRBD2. Germline CDR1 is MDHEN and CDR2 is SYDVKM. V lost 6 bases to trimming and J lost 8 bases; unmatched junction nucleotides: 12. CDR3 length: 14 residues. CDR3 sequence (DNA): TGTGCCAGCAGATCCGGGACTAGACATACGAAGCAGTACTTC. It encodes CASRSGTRHTKQYF.

J is TRBJ1-3 and V is TRBV6-5; D is undetermined. Deletions cut 8 bases from V and 0 bases from J, with 8 bases between. CDR3 length equals 13 residues. Per germline, CDR1 MNHEY and CDR2 SVGAGI. The CDR3 is CASGQFSGNTIYF. The CDR3 region has the DNA TGTGCCAGCGGCCAGTTCTCTGGAAACACCATATATTTT.

The chain couples TRBV18 to TRBJ2-5; 11 bases align to TRBD1. J was trimmed by 4 bases and V by 5 bases; bases with no gene match: 6. This CDR3 region has 15 residues. Germline assignment: CDR1 KGHSH and CDR2 LQKENI. The CDR3 DNA follows: TGTGCCAGCTCAGGCGGACAGGGGGCAATAGAGACCCAGTACTTC. Translation: CASSGGQGAIETQYF.

The V and J genes are TRBV7-8 and TRBJ2-7; 11 positions match TRBD2. Trimming cost V 6 bases and J 5 bases; bases outside gene matches: 6. This CDR3 is 14 amino acids long. Germline-derived CDR1 and CDR2 are SGHVS and FQNEAQ. This CDR3 is CASRPGLAVNEQYF. The CDR3 coding sequence is TGTGCCAGCAGGCCGGGACTAGCGGTAAACGAGCAGTACTTC.

V gene TRBV7-2 combines with J gene TRBJ2-5; 8 bases map to TRBD1. Trimming took 4 bases from V and 0 from J; bases not matched to a gene: 16. CDR3 size: 19 residues. CDR1 is SGHTA, CDR2 FQGNSA, per germline. The CDR3 region is CASSSRTGRASGHQETQYF. The CDR3 DNA is TGTGCCAGCAGCTCCCGGACAGGGCGGGCGAGCGGACACCAAGAGACCCAGTACTTC.

The chain's CDR3 is CASSLEGLAGYEQYF. CDR3 bases: TGTGCCAGCAGTTTAGAGGGACTAGCGGGATACGAGCAGTACTTC. The genes are TRBV27 and TRBJ2-7; TRBD2 agrees at 13 bases. Germline trimming cut 2 bases from V and 4 bases from J; bases unmatched to any gene: 2. Germline CDR1 and CDR2: MNHEY and SMNVEV (reference sequence). CDR3 length: 15 residues.